This TCR beta chain emerged from a study of blood T cell repertoires in COVID-19. Study context: Samples taken during acute and convalescent COVID-19 were collected in the United States, Italy and Spain.

In the original analysis: Reference gene primer amplification gave estimated nucleated cell counts. TCRdb's table, derived via immunoSEQ multiplex PCR, lists solely in-frame clones and lacks some. That table gives V, J and clone size, and the DNA gave D and trimming. This table holds about 140,000 clones, less than 80% found once. Specimen: peripheral blood. This TCR derives from a woman older than 75 with active or convalescent COVID-19.

The CDR3 DNA follows: TGTGCCAGCAGAGCCCGGGACAGCTACAATGAGCAGTTCTTC. It specifies CASRARDSYNEQFF. The chain is built from TRBV6-5 and TRBJ2-1; 7 bases align to TRBD1. Germline V gene lookup returns CDR1 MNHEY and CDR2 SVGAGI. CDR3 length equals 14 residues. V shed 6 bases, J shed 3 bases, and the junction held 5 bases outside the gene matches.